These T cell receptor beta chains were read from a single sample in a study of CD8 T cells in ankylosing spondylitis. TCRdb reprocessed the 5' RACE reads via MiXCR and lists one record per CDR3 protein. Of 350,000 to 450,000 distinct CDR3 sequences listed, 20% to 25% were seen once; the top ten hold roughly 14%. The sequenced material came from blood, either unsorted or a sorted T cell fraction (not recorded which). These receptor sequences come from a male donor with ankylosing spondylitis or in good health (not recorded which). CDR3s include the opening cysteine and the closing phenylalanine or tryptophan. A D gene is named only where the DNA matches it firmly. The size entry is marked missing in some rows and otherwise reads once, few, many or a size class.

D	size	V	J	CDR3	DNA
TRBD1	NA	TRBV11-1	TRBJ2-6	CASSSVRGGQPGANVLTF	TGTGCCAGCAGCTCGGTCCGAGGGGGCCAGCCTGGGGCCAACGTCCTGACTTTC
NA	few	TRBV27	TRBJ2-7	CASRSGLGYSYEQYF	TGTGCCAGCAGGAGCGGTCTAGGGTACTCCTACGAGCAGTACTTC
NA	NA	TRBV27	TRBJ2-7	CASSNHSRSSYEQYF	TGTGCCAGCAGTAACCACTCCCGGAGCTCCTACGAGCAGTACTTC
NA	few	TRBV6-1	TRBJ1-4	CASSDWELNEKLFF	TGTGCCAGCAGTGATTGGGAACTAAATGAAAAACTGTTTTTT
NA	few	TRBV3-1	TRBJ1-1	CASSHLGSDTEAFF	TGTGCCAGCAGCCATTTGGGGTCCGACACTGAAGCTTTCTTT
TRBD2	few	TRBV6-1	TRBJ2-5	CASSGGGTQETQYF	TGTGCCAGCAGTGGCGGGGGAACTCAAGAGACCCAGTACTTC
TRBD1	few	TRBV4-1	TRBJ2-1	CASSQDVEQGFDEQFF	TGCGCCAGCAGCCAAGATGTTGAACAGGGGTTTGATGAGCAGTTCTTC
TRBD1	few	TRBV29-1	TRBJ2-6	CSVVGTVLPGANVLTF	TGCAGCGTTGTTGGGACAGTCCTTCCTGGGGCCAACGTCCTGACTTTC
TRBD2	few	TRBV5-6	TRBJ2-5	CASSLDERGRQETQYF	TGTGCCAGCAGCTTGGATGAGCGGGGGAGACAAGAGACCCAGTACTTC
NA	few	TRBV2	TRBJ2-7	CASKGGAREQYF	TGTGCCAGCAAGGGGGGGGCTAGGGAGCAGTACTTC
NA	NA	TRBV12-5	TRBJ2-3	CASGSPGDTQYF	TGTGCTAGTGGTTCCCCGGGGGATACGCAGTATTTT
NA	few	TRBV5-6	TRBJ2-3	CASRWTPGTFTDTQYF	TGTGCCAGCCGATGGACGCCAGGGACGTTTACAGATACGCAGTATTTT
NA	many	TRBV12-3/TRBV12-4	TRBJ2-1	CASSFGSIGQEQFF	TGTGCCAGCAGTTTCGGTTCTATTGGGCAGGAGCAGTTCTTC
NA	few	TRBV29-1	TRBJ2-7	CSVERTDDYEQYF	TGCAGCGTTGAGCGGACAGACGACTACGAGCAGTACTTC
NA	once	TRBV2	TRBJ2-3	CASSGLGRGSSTDTQYF	TGTGCCAGCAGCGGCCTCGGTCGGGGGTCTTCCACAGATACGCAGTATTTT
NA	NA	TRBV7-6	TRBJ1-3	CASSEFPGSSGNTIYF	TGTGCCAGCAGCGAATTTCCGGGGTCCTCTGGAAACACCATATATTTT
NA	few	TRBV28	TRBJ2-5	CASSSGLKMGGETQYF	TGTGCCAGCAGTTCCGGGTTGAAGATGGGAGGAGAGACCCAGTACTTC
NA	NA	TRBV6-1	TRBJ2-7	CASRRTPDYEQYF	TGTGCCAGCAGACGGACACCAGACTACGAGCAGTACTTC
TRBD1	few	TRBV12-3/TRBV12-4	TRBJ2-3	CASRAGTGGPDTQYF	TGTGCCAGCAGGGCCGGGACAGGGGGTCCAGATACGCAGTATTTT
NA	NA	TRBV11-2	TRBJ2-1	CASSSVSAGFFRSSYNEQFF	TGTGCCAGCAGCTCCGTAAGCGCGGGGTTTTTTCGTAGCTCCTACAATGAGCAGTTCTTC
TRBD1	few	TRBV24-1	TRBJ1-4	CATSDSQGAREKLFF	TGTGCCACCAGTGACTCACAGGGGGCGAGAGAAAAACTGTTTTTT
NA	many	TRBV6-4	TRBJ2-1	CASSDRYSYNEQFF	TGTGCCAGCAGTGACAGGTACAGCTACAATGAGCAGTTCTTC
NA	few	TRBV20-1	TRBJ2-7	CSARASGGLTYEQYF	TGCAGTGCTAGAGCCTCAGGGGGACTAACCTACGAGCAGTACTTC
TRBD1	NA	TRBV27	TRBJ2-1	CASSLWGQGAFWEQFF	TGTGCCAGCAGTTTATGGGGACAGGGGGCTTTTTGGGAGCAGTTCTTC